The 18 T cell receptor beta chains below come from one sample, sequenced in a study of T cells in Graves' hyperthyroidism and ophthalmopathy. The CDR3 regions of TCR beta were amplified from RNA transcripts. RT-PCR in the first round (using the HTBI primer set) targeted the TCR CDR3. TCRdb re-derived calls from the multiplex PCR reads in MiXCR, one entry per CDR3 protein. This table has around 200,000 distinct CDR3 sequences, about 16% appearing once. The sample comprised blood. Receptor source: a man in his forties with Graves' hyperthyroidism.

Remarks on this clonotype: Possible read error: a much larger clone is one base away. This chain connects TRBV7-8 to TRBJ2-4; no clear D gene. The CDR3 extends over 13 amino acids. The V gene's germline CDR1 is SGHVS and CDR2 FQNEAQ. CDR3 coding DNA: TGTGCCGGCAGCTTAGGGTCCAAAGACATTCAGTACTTC. It specifies CAGSLGSKDIQYF.

This clonotype was found a few times. This chain links TRBV20-1 with TRBJ2-7; 9 bases fit TRBD2. From germline, CDR1 is DFQATT and CDR2 SNEGSKA (reference sequence). This CDR3 is built from 14 residues. The ends lost 6 bases at V and 0 bases at J; junction bases unmatched: 6. The CDR3 is CSATTSGPSYEQYF. The CDR3 DNA follows: TGCAGTGCCACGACTAGCGGACCCTCCTACGAGCAGTACTTC.

This clonotype was observed many times. In nucleotides, the CDR3 is TGCGCCAGCAGCTTCCTAAACCCTAGCACAGATACGCAGTATTTT. This encodes CASSFLNPSTDTQYF. J is TRBJ2-3 and V is TRBV5-1; D unresolved. Germline CDR1 and CDR2: SGHRS and YFSETQ. The V and J ends lost 2 bases and 0 bases respectively, with 10 bases between them. The CDR3 is 15 residues long.

The sample holds a few counts of this clonotype. This chain uses TRBV11-1 with TRBJ1-2; D not resolved. The ends were cut back, 4 bases at V and 8 bases at J, with 14 bases in the middle. The CDR3 has 13 residues. Per the germline V gene, CDR1 is SGHAT and CDR2 is FQDESV (reference sequence). In DNA form, the CDR3 reads TGTGCCAGCAGCTCCACCAAAGGACCGGGCTACACCTTC. It translates to CASSSTKGPGYTF. The full variable domain, in which reference TRBV11-1 and TRBJ1-2 provide the parts outside the CDR3, is EAEVAQSPRYKITEKSQAVAFWCDPISGHATLYWYRQILGQGPELLVQFQDESVVDDSQLPKDRFSAERLKGVDSTLKIQPAELGDSAMYLCASSSTKGPGYTFGSGTRLTVV.

Details on this clonotype: This may stem from a read error, because a much larger clone lies one nucleotide away. The chain carries TRBV30 and TRBJ1-3; D is unresolved. V lost 4 bases and J 0 bases, leaving 7 bases between the germline ends. In germline, CDR1 is GTSNPN, CDR2 SVGIG (reference sequence). CDR3 length: 13 residues. CDR3 in amino acids: CAWKLSSGNTIYF. CDR3 DNA: TGTGCCTGGAAGCTTTCCTCTGGAAACACCATATATTTT.

This sequence joins TRBV7-2 and TRBJ1-5; tentatively, D is TRBD1 (6 bases). Between the trimmed V and J ends, which lost 1 base and 1 base, there was a span of 17 bases. This CDR3 spans 18 amino acids. The germline V gene has CDR1 SGHTA and CDR2 FQGNSA. This CDR3 is CASSLGITGRFSNQPQHF. The CDR3 DNA sequence: TGTGCCAGCAGCTTAGGCATAACAGGGAGGTTCAGCAATCAGCCCCAGCATTTT.

A remark on this clonotype: A much bigger clone sits one base away, suggesting this may be a read error. The chain couples TRBV28 to TRBJ2-5; D uncertain. Trimming took off 5 bases at V and 9 bases at J, with 16 bases between the two ends. CDR1 and CDR2 (germline): MDHEN, SYDVKM. The CDR3 consists of 13 residues. The CDR3 sequence: CASSPSRLSAQYF. As DNA, the CDR3 is TGTGCCAGCAGTCCCTCAAGATTGTCTGCCCAGTACTTC.

This clonotype was counted at least ten times. The chain combines TRBV20-1 with TRBJ1-2; no definite D call. The V gene's germline CDR1 is DFQATT and CDR2 SNEGSKA (reference sequence). Trimming removed 3 bases at V and 5 bases at J, with 10 bases between. This CDR3 has 12 residues. CDR3 loop: CSASDGYYGYTF. The CDR3, as DNA: TGCAGTGCTAGTGATGGTTATTATGGCTACACCTTC.

Ten or more counts support this clonotype. The rearrangement joins TRBV7-6 to TRBJ2-7; D is perhaps TRBD2 (7 bases). Between the trimmed V and J ends, which lost 1 base and 7 bases, there was a span of 20 bases. Germline CDR1 reads SGHVS; CDR2 reads FNYEAQ. This CDR3 region has 16 residues. The CDR3 DNA reads TGTGCCAGCAGCTTAGTTTATACAGGGACTACGGGGGAGCAGTACTTC. Translated: CASSLVYTGTTGEQYF.

The CDR3: CAIRGTSGNTIYF. The CDR3 region has the DNA TGTGCCATCAGGGGGACCTCTGGAAACACCATATATTTT. The chain employs TRBV10-3 and TRBJ1-3; D may be TRBD1 (5 bases). The CDR3 spans 13 residues. Trimming shortened V by 6 bases and J by 0 bases, and 6 bases separated the two germline ends. Germline CDR1 is ENHRY and CDR2 is SYGVKD.

With respect to this clonotype: This clone may be a read error of a much larger clone one base away. The chain combines TRBV2 with TRBJ2-7; the match to TRBD1 covers 7 bases. The germline V gene has CDR1 SNHLY and CDR2 FYNNEI. J gave up 0 bases and V 7 bases, and 9 bases lay outside the gene matches. The CDR3 covers 15 residues. The CDR3 DNA reads TGTGCCAGCAATGGGGACAGCCGGAGCTCCTACGAGCAGTACTTC. Residues: CASNGDSRSSYEQYF.

The chain links TRBV11-3 to TRBJ2-7; 10 bases line up with TRBD2. The CDR3 is 16 amino acids. V trimming: 1 base; J trimming: 7 bases; junction bases outside the gene matches: 10. The germline CDR1 and CDR2 sequences are SGHNT and YENEEA. The CDR3 region has the DNA TGTGCCAGCAGCTTAGGGACTAGCGGAGGATCGGGTGAGCAGTACTTC. Translating gives CASSLGTSGGSGEQYF.

This clonotype was observed at least ten times. The V call is TRBV30, the J call TRBJ1-2; weak D call: TRBD1 (5 bases). The CDR3 contains 15 residues. Germline V gene lookup returns CDR1 GTSNPN and CDR2 SVGIG (reference sequence). Between the trimmed V and J ends, which lost 1 base and 2 bases, there was a span of 14 bases. CDR3 DNA sequence: TGTGCCTGGAGTGGGGGGGGGAGTCTAAACTATGGCTACACCTTC. As protein: CAWSGGGSLNYGYTF.

A note on this clonotype: A much larger clone sits a single nucleotide away, making a read error possible. The rearrangement joins TRBV9 to TRBJ2-1; TRBD2 matches 7 bases. This CDR3 region has 14 residues. Germline lookup yields CDR1 SGDLS and CDR2 YYNGEE. The ends lost 4 bases at V and 9 bases at J; junction bases unmatched: 10. The chain's CDR3 is CASSRPGRGSEQFF. CDR3 coding DNA: TGTGCCAGCAGCCGCCCGGGGCGGGGGAGTGAGCAGTTCTTC.

About this clonotype: Its ends do not fully match the called genes, so a read error is possible. This rearrangement joins TRBV2 to TRBJ1-2, with a weak D call TRBD1 (5 bases). The CDR3 covers 16 residues. Germline-derived CDR1 and CDR2 are SNHLY and FYNNEI. As DNA, the CDR3 is TGCGCCAGCAGCCAAGGACAAACCCTGGCAAACTATGGCTACACCTTC. It encodes CASSQGQTLANYGYTF.

This clonotype has only a few counts. The V call is TRBV28, the J call TRBJ1-5; TRBD1 matches at 10 bases. V lost 11 bases and J lost 6; bases outside the gene matches: 7. Germline V gene data show CDR1 as MDHEN and CDR2 as SYDVKM. The CDR3 is 13 residues long. The CDR3 region has the DNA TGTGCCGGCTCCGGGACAGGGGTTCAGCCCCAGCATTTT. Encoded protein: CAGSGTGVQPQHF.

This clonotype was seen at least ten times. The chain carries TRBV13 and TRBJ2-3; TRBD2 matches 12 bases. Looked up from germline, CDR1 is PRHDT and CDR2 is FYEKMQ (reference sequence). This CDR3 has 16 residues. The J segment lost 4 bases and the V segment lost 2 bases, leaving 4 bases of the junction unmatched. The CDR3 sequence is CASSLRLAGGADTQYF. The DNA of the CDR3 is TGTGCCAGCAGCTTAAGGCTAGCGGGGGGGGCAGATACGCAGTATTTT.

There are a few counts of this clonotype. The CDR3 nucleotides read TGCGCCAGCAGGATGACTAGCGATTATCCCAATGAGCAGTTCTTC. Its protein is CASRMTSDYPNEQFF. V gene TRBV10-2 combines with J gene TRBJ2-1, with 8 bases identical to TRBD2. The CDR3 has 15 amino acids. Germline V gene lookup returns CDR1 WSHSY and CDR2 SAAADI. Losses at the gene ends were 6 bases for V and 6 bases for J; bases not matched to a gene: 10.